One T cell receptor (beta chain) is described in this entry. The sample comes from a study of graft-versus-host responses after intestinal transplantation. Across the whole study: After anti-thymocyte globulin induction, recipients took tacrolimus and steroids for 2 to 3 years.

The germline V gene encodes CDR1 MNHEY and CDR2 SMNVEV (reference sequence). V lost 5 bases to trimming and J lost 3 bases, with 11 bases between them. The CDR3 totals 13 residues. Clones were sequenced by immunoSEQ multiplex PCR, and TCRdb holds only the in-frame ones, with some missing. The sample gives around 30,000 clones, around 90% of which show up once; 11% is in the top ten. The source of this sequence is a human patient who received an intestinal transplant, so some T cells may come from the graft donor. The sequences come from PBMCs, collected about 450 days after intestinal transplantation. The genes are TRBV27 and TRBJ2-7, with a weak D call TRBD2 (5 bases). DNA for the CDR3: TGTGCCAGCAGTCACGGACTCGGCTACGAGCAGTACTTC. Translated, it gives CASSHGLGYEQYF.